The 7 T cell receptor beta chains listed next were all sequenced from one sample in a study of regulatory T cells in long-lasting Graves disease (dated by TCRdb to about 2021). Taken with the paper, the label for time point translates to: newly diagnosed GD, antithyroid drugs for less than 3 months. RNA was extracted from PBMCs in TRIzol for both TCR sequencing and RNA sequencing. Preparation of the library involved multiplex PCR. Sequencing took place on an Illumina HiSeq 4000. CDR3 regions were amplified by Arm-PCR with iRepertoire HTBI primers to construct TCR beta libraries. Clones were called with MiXCR by TCRdb after fastp trimmed the public reads at Q25, and only in-frame beta chains were retained. Rows with one shared CDR3 protein collapse into an entry with the most common genes and DNA. The sample data list 510,000 or so distinct CDR3 sequences, and 12% of these were observed just once. Roughly 8.9% of the sample is in the top ten clones.

The sample also formed part of further work on T cells in Graves' hyperthyroidism and ophthalmopathy.

The specimen comprised peripheral blood mononuclear cells (PBMCs), sampled at new diagnosis, from a patient treated with antithyroid drugs. Source of these receptors: a young woman with Graves disease. Donor details come from another sample of the same person, matched by shared clones.

In nucleotides, the CDR3 is TGTGCCAGCAGTGACGTAACGGCAGGTCAAAGCGAGCAGTACTTC. Encoded protein: CASSDVTAGQSEQYF. This chain joins TRBV25-1 and TRBJ2-7; no definite D call. The germline gives CDR1 MGHDK, CDR2 SYGVNS. This CDR3 contains 15 residues. V lost 3 bases to trimming and J lost 6 bases, with 18 bases between them.

The table lists this clonotype with a few counts. The rearrangement links TRBV5-1 to TRBJ2-2; possible D gene TRBD2, 5 bases. The CDR3 is 15 amino acids. Trimming removed 0 bases at V and 7 bases at J, with 13 bases between. Germline V gene sequence: CDR1 SGHRS, CDR2 YFSETQ. In nucleotides, the CDR3 is TGCGCCAGCAGCTTGGTAACTGGGGAGAACGGGGAGCTGTTTTTT. Its protein is CASSLVTGENGELFF.

This clonotype was detected many times. The chain recombines TRBV7-2 with TRBJ1-2; 8 positions agree with TRBD1. Germline trimming cut 6 bases from V and 8 bases from J; bases unmatched to any gene: 14. Per the germline V gene, CDR1 is SGHTA and CDR2 is FQGNSA. The CDR3 has 15 amino acids. The DNA of the CDR3 is TGTGCCAGCAGTCGGAACACCGGGACAGGAGGCGGCTACACCTTC. It yields the protein CASSRNTGTGGGYTF.

In this sample, this clonotype turned up a few times. The chain carries TRBV2 and TRBJ2-7; D not certain. Germline V gives CDR1 SNHLY, CDR2 FYNNEI. V was pared by 8 bases and J by 0 bases, with 11 bases between. The CDR3 is 13 residues long. The CDR3 is CASPPSGSYEQYF. Written as DNA, the CDR3 is TGTGCCAGCCCCCCCTCCGGCTCCTACGAGCAGTACTTC.

V and J are TRBV12-3 or TRBV12-4 and TRBJ2-2; D remains unclear. This CDR3 is built from 14 residues. Trimming left V 4 bases short and J 7 bases short, with 13 bases between. CDR3 coding DNA: TGTGCCAGCAGTTGGACCCGGAAGGGCGGGGAGCTGTTTTTT. Residues: CASSWTRKGGELFF.

This clonotype was counted many times. The chain employs TRBV27 and TRBJ1-6, with D uncertain. Trimming stripped 3 bases from V and 9 bases from J, with 9 bases between. Germline V CDR1 and CDR2: MNHEY, SMNVEV (reference sequence). This CDR3 contains 13 residues. The CDR3 region has the DNA TGTGCCAGCAGTTTTTCATTCAGTTCACCCCTCCACTTT. Translated: CASSFSFSSPLHF.

There are many counts of this clonotype. This chain uses TRBV12-3 or TRBV12-4 with TRBJ2-1, with D unresolved. The CDR3 loop spans 15 amino acids. Between the trimmed V and J ends, which lost 6 bases and 4 bases, there was a span of 16 bases. CDR3 sequence (DNA): TGTGCCAGCAGGGCCAGGCTTGGGGTATACAATGAGCAGTTCTTC. Encoded protein: CASRARLGVYNEQFF.